This TCR beta chain was documented in a study of CD8 T cells in ankylosing spondylitis. Study-level results: CD8+ disease-linked clones were present at relatively low frequencies in blood. A motif in TCR beta, a set of roughly eight highly homologous variants, appeared characteristic of ankylosing spondylitis blood.

This clonotype was seen only a few times. The antigen remains undetermined. Quantitative 5'-RACE was performed with molecular barcodes, and it yielded the TCR beta libraries. TCRdb re-called the 5' RACE reads with MiXCR, one entry per CDR3 protein. The profile covers 470,000 or so distinct CDR3 sequences, with roughly a quarter appearing a single time and 0.75% to 0.9% taken by the ten largest. CDR3 length equals 13 residues. V lost 3 bases to trimming and J lost 10 bases; unmatched junction nucleotides: 1. The V gene's germline CDR1 is SNHLY and CDR2 FYNNEI. Sequenced: blood, either unsorted or a sorted T cell fraction (not recorded which). The receptor's source is a male donor with ankylosing spondylitis. The chain combines TRBV2 with TRBJ1-6, with 9 bases identical to TRBD1. The CDR3 region has the DNA TGTGCCAGCAGTGAGGACAGGGGCTCACCCCTCCACTTT. Translated: CASSEDRGSPLHF.